This TCR beta chain originates from a study of blood T cell repertoires in COVID-19. As for the study in general: The samples span acute and convalescent COVID-19 from the United States, Italy and Spain.

V dropped 0 bases and J dropped 9 bases, with 19 bases sitting between them. Germline V gene data show CDR1 as SGHKS and CDR2 as YYEKEE (reference sequence). The CDR3 totals 16 residues. Clones were read by immunoSEQ multiplex PCR, and TCRdb kept only the in-frame ones, dropping some. The data hold about 46,000 clones, with approximately 90% observed a single time. The J gene is TRBJ1-5, the V gene TRBV5-5; a possible D gene is TRBD1 (6 bases). The source of this sequence is a man aged 50 to 60 with acute or convalescent COVID-19. Source material: peripheral blood. The CDR3 spells CASSLGKTGPPGPQHF. The CDR3 DNA reads as TGTGCCAGCAGCTTGGGGAAGACAGGCCCCCCCGGGCCCCAGCATTTT.